These T cell receptor beta chains were read from a single sample in a study of control samples from healthy donors and cancer patients. Data came from immunoSEQ multiplex PCR; TCRdb stores just in-frame clones and leaves some out. The table lists some 120,000 clones, 93% of them singletons. The sequenced material came from blood. These receptors were obtained from a man aged 25-45 years in good health. Both conserved end residues are trimmed from each CDR3. Fields, in order: V gene, CDR3 protein.

TRBV27,ASSLALQETQY
TRBV3-1/TRBV3-2,ASSLPGQGMNQPQH
TRBV7-2,ASSRGIPLGIRPDEQF
TRBV5-5,ASSSGNLHYEQY
TRBV10-3,AIREDNGVGNQPQH
TRBV6-4,ASSEQQRGEAF
TRBV2,ASSDSY
TRBV14,ASSLTSGDTDTQY
TRBV7-9,ASSITKKGVVNEKLF
TRBV11-2,ASSLGGHYGYT
TRBV7-9,ASSPRDNQPQH
TRBV5-1,ASSSNQGRDGYT
TRBV19,ASRQGAADTQY
TRBV6-4,ASSARTNTEAF
TRBV10-2,ASSEIRAAEAF
TRBV7-9,ASSTTTGTSYNEQF
TRBV11-2,ASSLGGADTQY
TRBV18,ASSPRGPANEKLF
TRBV7-9,ASSPEGYRGGSTEAF
TRBV21-1,ASSKAISGNNQPQH
TRBV2,ASRLGQAARTEAF
TRBV15,ATSTHGETGRTEAF
TRBV6-5,ASSYGQGLRDTQY
TRBV5-4,AYETQGGYGYT
TRBV27,ASSWGGAFTGELF
TRBV18,ASSPKSQLNYGYT
TRBV6-4,ASSDSGRGNGYT
TRBV7-9,ASSSIQGAHGYT
TRBV7-9,ASSSMGSGNTIY
TRBV24-1,ATSDRDRALGYGYT
TRBV13,ASSFGPRATDTQY
TRBV7-3,ASSLLGGTDTQY
TRBV9,ASSPGTSLRGTQY
TRBV7-8,ASSFYRQGAPQETQY
TRBV5-4,ASSLGPSDVLYGYT
TRBV19,ASSWGQGGYEQY
TRBV3-1/TRBV3-2,ASSRTGGDYGYT
TRBV5-4,ASSFEAESYNEQF
TRBV5-1,ASSLGGAGYGYT
TRBV6-5,ASSQRNGEQY
TRBV5-1,ASSFGREAF
TRBV28,ASSGDGLEQTEAF
TRBV21-1,ASSSVSAPWHIVHNEQF
TRBV19,TSTIRGTGRQPQH
TRBV6-5,ASISEGVVYEQY
TRBV5-6,ASRRGQFLQETQY
TRBV19,ASTRQGVSGGELF
TRBV10-3,AISEAKGLGKLF
TRBV2,ASRPGGEIEKLF
TRBV6-1,ASSDPGLPPPEDTQY
TRBV2,ASSLQANSYEQY
TRBV7-9,ASEVGAGETEAF
TRBV14,ASSQISDNTEAF
TRBV5-1,ASSRETGSYEQY
TRBV29-1,SVAPTNSYNEQF
TRBV10-3,ATAQGNYGYT
TRBV15,ATSEGRAAGYT